A single sample is the source of the 27 T cell receptor beta chains below, sequenced in a study of T cell responses to AZD1222 COVID-19 vaccine. Only in-frame clones appear in the TCRdb table, and some are missing; sequencing was by immunoSEQ multiplex PCR. Of some 110,000 clones listed, around 92% are singletons. The starting material was peripheral blood, obtained on day 0 of AZD1222 vaccination. These receptors were collected from an adult in good health.

V is TRBV2 and J is TRBJ2-1, with 13 bases matching TRBD2. Unmatched junction bases numbered 7, after V lost 6 bases and J lost 8 bases. CDR1 and CDR2 (germline): SNHLY, FYNNEI. The CDR3 covers 15 residues. CDR3 sequence: CASSGTSGKLDEQFF. The CDR3 DNA reads as TGTGCCAGCAGCGGGACTAGCGGGAAACTCGATGAGCAGTTCTTC.

The chain is built from TRBV5-6 and TRBJ2-2, with D perhaps TRBD2 (5 bases). The V gene's germline CDR1 is SGHDT and CDR2 YYEEEE. V lost 4 bases and J 3 bases, leaving 13 bases between the germline ends. The CDR3 contains 15 residues. The CDR3 protein is CASSRERIYTGELFF. For the CDR3, the DNA is TGTGCCAGCAGCAGGGAGAGGATATACACCGGGGAGCTGTTTTTT.

This chain connects TRBV29-1 to TRBJ2-5, with TRBD1 matching over 8 bases. V shed 7 bases, J shed 1 base, and the junction held 11 bases outside the gene matches. Germline CDR1 reads SQVTM; CDR2 reads ANQGSEA. This CDR3 region has 15 residues. Here the CDR3 DNA reads TGCAGCGGACGGACCGGGACAGGAGTCCAAGAGACCCAGTACTTC. Translation: CSGRTGTGVQETQYF.

The rearrangement uses TRBV29-1 and TRBJ2-1; possible D gene TRBD2, 6 bases. The CDR3 spans 11 residues. V lost 8 bases to trimming and J lost 5 bases, with 10 bases between them. Germline V CDR1 and CDR2: SQVTM, ANQGSEA. CDR3 sequence reads: CSPGTDNEQFF. The CDR3 DNA reads TGCAGCCCCGGGACTGACAATGAGCAGTTCTTC.

The rearrangement links TRBV2 to TRBJ2-6; D is uncertain. Trimming left V 4 bases short and J 0 bases short, with 4 bases between. The CDR3 runs 14 residues. Per germline, CDR1 SNHLY and CDR2 FYNNEI. CDR3 sequence: CASSASSGANVLTF. The CDR3 nucleotides read TGTGCCAGCAGTGCGAGCTCTGGGGCCAACGTCCTGACTTTC.

The chain joins TRBV29-1 to TRBJ2-1; D tentatively fits TRBD1 or TRBD2 (5 bases each). From germline, CDR1 is SQVTM and CDR2 ANQGSEA. The CDR3 consists of 15 residues. Trimming took 6 bases from V and 2 from J, leaving 17 bases between them. CDR3 residues: CSVSGAGDPYNEQFF. CDR3 sequence (DNA): TGCAGCGTGAGTGGGGCGGGCGATCCCTACAATGAGCAGTTCTTC.

This chain uses TRBV9 with TRBJ2-7; 8 nucleotides line up with TRBD1. Trimming cost V 0 bases and J 5 bases; bases outside gene matches: 4. Germline CDR1 and CDR2: SGDLS and YYNGEE. The CDR3 contains 14 residues. The CDR3 region has the DNA TGTGCCAGCAGCGTAGGGACAGGGAAGAACGAGCAGTACTTC. Encoded protein: CASSVGTGKNEQYF.

This sequence joins TRBV5-4 and TRBJ2-1; 8 bases map to TRBD1. This CDR3 has 13 residues. Germline CDR1 and CDR2: SGHNT and YYREEE (reference sequence). Germline trimming cut 1 base from V and 9 bases from J; bases unmatched to any gene: 3. The CDR3 nucleotides are TGTGCCAGCAGCTTGTCAGGGGGCGGTGAGCAGTTCTTC. Protein product: CASSLSGGGEQFF.

V is TRBV4-1 and J is TRBJ1-1, with D hard to call. This CDR3 has 13 residues. Trimming pared 1 base from V and 5 bases from J, leaving 8 bases between. Germline V gene sequence: CDR1 MGHRA, CDR2 YSYEKL. The CDR3 loop reads CASSQVGRTEAFF. The CDR3, as DNA: TGCGCCAGCAGCCAAGTCGGGCGGACTGAAGCTTTCTTT.

The chain uses TRBV27 and TRBJ2-2, with 8 nucleotides matching TRBD2. J lost 2 bases, V lost 8 bases, and 4 bases had no gene match. Germline V gene sequence: CDR1 MNHEY, CDR2 SMNVEV (reference sequence). CDR3 size: 14 residues. CDR3 sequence (DNA): TGTGCCAGCCAGCGGGGGATAAACACCGGGGAGCTGTTTTTT. It yields the protein CASQRGINTGELFF.

The chain uses TRBV7-6 and TRBJ2-1; 15 nucleotides agree with TRBD2. Germline CDR1 SGHVS, CDR2 FNYEAQ. The CDR3 is made up of 18 amino acids. V lost 4 bases and J lost 0; bases outside the gene matches: 4. The CDR3 DNA reads as TGTGCCAGCAGCTATCGGACTAGCGGGGGGGACTCCTACAATGAGCAGTTCTTC. Translated, it gives CASSYRTSGGDSYNEQFF.

J is TRBJ2-1 and V is TRBV28; 15 nucleotides match TRBD2. Germline CDR1 MDHEN, CDR2 SYDVKM. The CDR3 covers 17 residues. V dropped 6 bases and J dropped 4; count of bases not matched to a gene: 7. CDR3 amino acids: CASRGTSGRLTYNEQFF. The DNA of the CDR3 is TGTGCCAGCAGGGGGACTAGCGGGAGGCTGACATACAATGAGCAGTTCTTC.

The J gene is TRBJ1-2, the V gene TRBV28, with unresolved D. The CDR3 is made up of 12 amino acids. Deletions cut 9 bases from V and 7 bases from J, with 15 bases between. The germline gives CDR1 MDHEN, CDR2 SYDVKM. The DNA of the CDR3 is TGTGCCAGTTGTGGCCCTGATGGTGGCTACACCTTC. Encoded protein: CASCGPDGGYTF.

The genes are TRBV5-1 and TRBJ1-2, with 7 bases aligning to TRBD1. Germline V lookup: CDR1 SGHRS, CDR2 YFSETQ. CDR3 size: 14 residues. The V and J ends lost 0 bases and 2 bases, in that order; junction bases with no gene match: 1. CDR3 region: CASSLEGQNYGYTF. The CDR3 DNA sequence: TGCGCCAGCAGCTTGGAGGGACAGAACTATGGCTACACCTTC. Based on the CDR3 plus reference TRBV5-1 and TRBJ1-2, the full variable domain is KAGVTQTPRYLIKTRGQQVTLSCSPISGHRSVSWYQQTPGQGLQFLFEYFSETQRNKGNFPGRFSGRQFSNSRSEMNVSTLELGDSALYLCASSLEGQNYGYTFGSGTRLTVV.

The chain links TRBV19 to TRBJ2-3, with 11 positions matching TRBD1. Germline loops: CDR1 LNHDA, CDR2 SQIVND (reference sequence). The CDR3 is 15 residues long. The V and J ends lost 0 bases and 7 bases, in that order; junction bases with no gene match: 3. CDR3 in amino acids: CASSIDRTGGNTQYF. CDR3 coding DNA: TGTGCCAGTAGTATAGACCGGACAGGGGGCAATACGCAGTATTTT.

This chain uses TRBV25-1 with TRBJ1-3; D gene uncertain. The V gene lost 3 bases and the J gene lost 0 bases, with 6 bases spanning the gap. CDR3 length equals 14 residues. Germline-derived CDR1 and CDR2 are MGHDK and SYGVNS. CDR3: CASSDYYSGNTIYF. DNA for the CDR3: TGTGCCAGCAGTGATTACTACTCTGGAAACACCATATATTTT. Variable domain in full (rest from reference TRBV25-1 and TRBJ1-3): EADIYQTPRYLVIGTGKKITLECSQTMGHDKMYWYQQDPGMELHLIHYSYGVNSTEKGDLSSESTVSRIRTEHFPLTLESARPSHTSQYLCASSDYYSGNTIYFGEGSWLTVV.

V and J are TRBV19 and TRBJ2-1, with TRBD2 matching over 15 bases. The CDR3 covers 16 residues. Germline CDR1 reads LNHDA; CDR2 reads SQIVND (reference sequence). V shed 5 bases and J 9 bases; nucleotides not matched to a gene: 8. The CDR3 here is CASSPRTSGREGEQFF. The CDR3 DNA sequence: TGTGCCAGTAGTCCGCGGACTAGCGGGAGGGAGGGTGAGCAGTTCTTC.

The J gene is TRBJ1-2, the V gene TRBV28; no firm D call. CDR1 is MDHEN and CDR2 is SYDVKM in the germline V gene. This CDR3 is built from 9 residues. The V end lost 8 bases, the J end lost 9 bases, and 7 bases lay between the germline ends. CDR3 DNA sequence: TGTGCCAGCGGGGTAAGCTACACCTTC. It specifies CASGVSYTF.

The count of this clone is one. The J gene is TRBJ1-2, the V gene TRBV7-2; D is possibly TRBD1 (6 bases). The CDR3 totals 15 residues. Per germline, CDR1 SGHTA and CDR2 FQGNSA. Trimming removed 3 bases at V and 4 bases at J, with 15 bases between. The DNA of the CDR3 is TGTGCCAGCAGCTTTTGGCAAACAGGGATCTATGGCTACACCTTC. The encoded protein is CASSFWQTGIYGYTF.

This clone was seen only once. V and J are TRBV7-9 and TRBJ1-1; D remains unclear. V dropped 5 bases and J dropped 2 bases, with 3 bases sitting between them. This CDR3 is built from 11 residues. Germline V gene data show CDR1 as SEHNR and CDR2 as FQNEAQ (reference sequence). CDR3: CASSRNTEAFF. The CDR3 DNA follows: TGTGCCAGCAGCCGAAACACTGAAGCTTTCTTT.

This chain connects TRBV27 to TRBJ1-2; TRBD1 aligns across 10 bases. This CDR3 comprises 14 residues. The V and J ends lost 4 bases and 4 bases, in that order; junction bases with no gene match: 3. Germline lookup yields CDR1 MNHEY and CDR2 SMNVEV (reference sequence). In nucleotides, the CDR3 is TGTGCCAGCAGTTCCCGGACAGGGGGCTATGGCTACACCTTC. Its protein product is CASSSRTGGYGYTF.

Here the CDR3 DNA reads TGTGCCAGCCTCCGGGACAGACTTTACGAGCAGTACTTC. This encodes CASLRDRLYEQYF. This sequence joins TRBV2 and TRBJ2-7; 7 nucleotides agree with TRBD1. The CDR3 extends over 13 amino acids. The V segment lost 8 bases and the J segment 4 bases; nucleotides outside the gene matches: 8. In germline, CDR1 is SNHLY, CDR2 FYNNEI.

This clone was observed a handful of times. The V and J genes are TRBV7-2 and TRBJ2-3; the D is unclear. V lost 5 bases and J 3 bases, leaving 15 bases between the germline ends. This CDR3 has 15 residues. CDR1 and CDR2 (germline): SGHTA, FQGNSA. The CDR3 nucleotides are TGTGCCAGCAGCGAACAGAAACTGGGGACAGATACGCAGTATTTT. It translates to CASSEQKLGTDTQYF.

Concerning this clone itself: Other DNA sequences in the same sample also yield this CDR3. Here the CDR3 DNA reads TGTGCCTGGAGTGGTAGCTACGAGCAGTACTTC. Its protein product is CAWSGSYEQYF. This chain joins TRBV30 and TRBJ2-7, with unresolved D. Germline V CDR1 and CDR2: GTSNPN, SVGIG (reference sequence). The CDR3 is made up of 11 amino acids. The V and J ends lost 1 base and 3 bases respectively, with 4 bases between them.

The V and J genes are TRBV19 and TRBJ1-1, with D unclear. Between the trimmed V and J ends, which lost 5 bases and 1 base, there was a span of 17 bases. Germline V gives CDR1 LNHDA, CDR2 SQIVND (reference sequence). CDR3 length: 16 residues. As DNA, the CDR3 is TGTGCCAGTAGTCCGACCGGTCCCCCAAGGAACACTGAAGCTTTCTTT. Protein product: CASSPTGPPRNTEAFF.

Only a few counts were recorded for this clone. The V and J genes are TRBV11-2 and TRBJ2-2; the D is unclear. This CDR3 spans 11 amino acids. Trimming cost V 5 bases and J 5 bases, with 3 bases left between them. Germline V gene sequence: CDR1 SGHAT, CDR2 FQNNGV. This chain's CDR3 is CASSLTGELFF. Here the CDR3 DNA reads TGTGCCAGCAGCCTAACCGGGGAGCTGTTTTTT. Full variable domain (rest looked up from reference TRBV11-2 and TRBJ2-2): EAGVAQSPRYKIIEKRQSVAFWCNPISGHATLYWYQQILGQGPKLLIQFQNNGVVDDSQLPKDRFSAERLKGVDSTLKIQPAKLEDSAVYLCASSLTGELFFGEGSRLTVL.

J is TRBJ2-1 and V is TRBV7-9; D not certain. Germline loops: CDR1 SEHNR, CDR2 FQNEAQ (reference sequence). Trimming stripped 2 bases from V and 7 bases from J, with 6 bases between. The CDR3 is made up of 12 amino acids. CDR3 protein: CASSLRSNEQFF. DNA for the CDR3: TGTGCCAGCAGCTTAAGGAGTAATGAGCAGTTCTTC.